This record covers a single TCR beta chain. The sample is drawn from a study of blood T cells in healthy people across ages. Using a J-beta primer mix together with a sample-barcoded 5' primer, a second PCR was run for roughly 6 to 11 cycles. TCRdb fed the 5' RACE reads into MiXCR, producing one record per CDR3 protein. The sample has about a million distinct CDR3 sequences, roughly 51% seen once. Trimming removed 1 base from V and 2 bases from J; junction bases left unmatched: 7. The CDR3 has 17 amino acids. The germline gives CDR1 SGHTA, CDR2 FQGNSA. The source of this sequence is an older woman in good health. The sample consisted of blood. The chain is built from TRBV7-2 and TRBJ2-5, with 10 nucleotides matching TRBD2. CDR3 nucleotides: TGTGCCAGCAGCTTAGATGGAGGGACTAGCGAACAAGAGACCCAGTACTTC. Its translation is CASSLDGGTSEQETQYF.